The clone carrying this T cell receptor beta chain appeared a single time. Its antigen is not known. Trimming stripped 4 bases from V and 0 bases from J, with 13 bases between. This CDR3 comprises 17 residues. Germline values: CDR1 LNHDA, CDR2 SQIVND (reference sequence). PCR employed 60 Vbeta and 13 Jbeta primers. TCRdb's copy holds only in-frame clones and misses some; the assay was immunoSEQ multiplex PCR. The sample contains about 140,000 clones, approximately 70% of which appear only once. This sample stems from a study of cytomegalovirus exposure and HLA in healthy donors. Whole-study findings and limits: Common viral pathogens (according to a later analysis) appeared linked to several of the most significant clusters. Later work found most CMV-associated TCR beta chains apparently HLA-restricted.

Sequenced input: PBMCs. The clonotype was recovered from a woman aged 25 to 39 in good health and CMV-seronegative. The chain links TRBV19 to TRBJ2-6, with D possibly being TRBD1 (6 bases). The chain's CDR3 is CASSTIPGDSGANVLTF. The CDR3 region has the DNA TGTGCCAGTAGTACAATTCCAGGGGACTCTGGGGCCAACGTCCTGACTTTC.